Here is one T cell receptor (beta chain) with its context. Its target is unknown. This sample is part of a study of T-cell reconstitution after alpha-beta-depleted transplantation in children. Study-wide results and limits: Where some patients showed high TCRbeta diversity at day 60, it came from recipient T cells and thymic progenitors that had survived. Fresh T-cell production supplied most of the T-cell counts and diversity seen one year after transplant. There were reportedly several hundred expanded graft clones from which alpha-beta T cells came about two months after transplant.

TCRbeta library construction was performed incorporating unique molecular identifiers. One entry per CDR3 protein, called by TCRdb with MiXCR from the PCR reads. The sample holds hundreds of thousands of distinct CDR3 sequences, approximately 17% seen once. From germline, CDR1 is MNHEY and CDR2 SVGAGI. The germline V and J ends were trimmed by 2 bases and 6 bases, with 12 bases remaining between them. CDR3 length equals 14 residues. This material consisted of PBMCs, mostly from graft donor cells, taken 360 days after TCRalphabeta/CD19-depleted stem cell transplant. J is TRBJ2-3 and V is TRBV6-5; TRBD2 is a possible D gene (6 bases). The sequence was collected from a male patient between 2 and 10 years old who had a stem cell transplant for acute lymphoblastic leukemia, so the T cells may come from the graft donor. CDR3 in DNA: TGTGCCAGCAGTTACGGACTACCTCGGGATACGCAGTATTTT. Translated: CASSYGLPRDTQYF.